The rows below give T cell receptor beta chains drawn from one sample of a study of regulatory T cells in long-lasting Graves disease. Each CDR3 protein gets one entry after TCRdb re-called the multiplex PCR reads with MiXCR. This table has hundreds of thousands of distinct CDR3 sequences, roughly 15% appearing once. The data were also submitted as part of a second study, on T cells in Graves' hyperthyroidism and ophthalmopathy.

Sequenced material: peripheral blood mononuclear cells (PBMCs), taken at new diagnosis, from a patient treated with antithyroid drugs. Every receptor here comes from a woman aged 25 to 39 with Graves disease. The CDR3 runs from the conserved cysteine through the conserved F or W.

v_gene | CDR3aa
TRBV28 | CASSFQGFTYEQYF
TRBV5-5 | CASSSPYSGRVEETQYF
TRBV6-1 | CASSLPSRQETQYF
TRBV25-1 | CASRTRRTEGEQYF
TRBV2 | CASSSPTGVGEKLFF
TRBV5-8 | CASSLFATDTQYF
TRBV28 | CASDPGASISNQPQHF
TRBV7-6 | CASSFPRIAGEGNEQFF
TRBV3-1 | CATHSGQGVRTEAFF
TRBV7-7 | CASSSDGRANSPLHF
TRBV19 | CASTPRQGASITYGYTF
TRBV5-1 | CASSLGGKEAQYF
TRBV9 | CASSVSARGQPQHF
TRBV7-2 | CASSVSSGSHNEQFF
TRBV30 | CAWSRAREKLFF
TRBV20-1 | CSGRGGHTEAFF
TRBV7-3 | CASSPGPSDQFF
TRBV3-1 | CASSPNGQGVSSYEQYF
TRBV14 | CASSQKSGTVGTEAFF
TRBV7-2 | CASSLVIRGYTF
TRBV10-3 | CAISGLAGHSYEQYF
TRBV24-1 | CASTDGMNTEAFF
TRBV28 | CASSSSFTGVSTEAFF
TRBV20-1 | CSASGSLNTGELFF
TRBV28 | CASRGTGSNVLTF
TRBV3-1 | CASSQEGGSATDTQYF
TRBV24-1 | CATSLGSSYEQFF
TRBV7-9 | CASSLTETQYF
TRBV19 | CASSIGRPEQPQHF
TRBV3-1 | CASSPIWAGRRGDTEAFF
TRBV2 | CATGTGAYEQYF
TRBV29-1 | CSVETGSGQYF
TRBV20-1 | CSFRREGRNEQFF
TRBV6-1 | CASSDGSGWANTQYF
TRBV3-1 | CASSQAVIAVDEQFF
TRBV6-2/TRBV6-3 | CASSEWADTQEQYF
TRBV10-2 | CASSESREENYGYTF
TRBV3-1 | CASSPPGLAAYNEQFF
TRBV15 | CATSRDRQGLQPQHF
TRBV20-1 | CSAPPGGETQYF